The 17 T cell receptor beta chains below all came from one sample that was sequenced in a study of T cells in Graves' hyperthyroidism and ophthalmopathy. Authors of the study amplified TCR beta CDR3 regions from RNA transcripts. RT-PCR in the first round (using the HTBI primer set) targeted the TCR CDR3. TCRdb re-called the multiplex PCR reads with MiXCR, one entry per CDR3 protein. The repertoire holds 560,000 or so distinct CDR3 sequences, with 40% to 55% as singletons. Input material: peripheral blood or thyroid tissue (not recorded which). The receptors come from a woman under 30 with Graves' hyperthyroidism.

Turning to this clonotype: Germline and junction disagree at one end, which may indicate a read error. The rearrangement links TRBV10-3 to TRBJ2-7, with TRBD1 as a possible D gene (6 bases). The germline gives CDR1 ENHRY, CDR2 SYGVKD. The CDR3 has 14 residues. CDR3 DNA: TGTGCCAGCAGTTTTAGAGGGGGTGGCCACGAGCAGTACTTC. The encoded protein is CASSFRGGGHEQYF.

The chain joins TRBV10-3 to TRBJ2-7; 8 nucleotides agree with TRBD2. The CDR3 runs to 13 residues. The germline V gene encodes CDR1 ENHRY and CDR2 SYGVKD. The junction had 7 bases not matched to a gene; V was cut back by 10 bases and J by 2 bases. The chain's CDR3 is CATGTRGPYEQYF. The CDR3 DNA is TGTGCCACCGGGACTAGAGGGCCCTACGAGCAGTACTTC.

V gene TRBV2 combines with J gene TRBJ1-2, with 10 bases lining up with TRBD1. V lost 8 bases, J lost 2 bases, and 14 bases stayed unmatched. This CDR3 has 17 residues. Germline V gene sequence: CDR1 SNHLY, CDR2 FYNNEI. DNA of the CDR3: TGTGCCAGCTCACCCATAGTCCCGGGACAGGGGAACTATGGCTACACCTTC. It codes for CASSPIVPGQGNYGYTF.

This clonotype was detected a few times. This chain links TRBV7-2 with TRBJ2-5; 11 nucleotides agree with TRBD2. CDR1 and CDR2 (germline): SGHTA, FQGNSA. The CDR3 contains 17 residues. J was trimmed by 5 bases and V by 5 bases; bases with no gene match: 13. CDR3 loop: CASSIRLAGGPWETQYF. The CDR3 nucleotides read TGTGCCAGCAGCATTAGGCTAGCGGGAGGTCCTTGGGAGACCCAGTACTTC.

The chain combines TRBV7-8 with TRBJ1-3; 7 bases fit TRBD1. V was pared by 5 bases and J by 0 bases, with 4 bases of the junction left unmatched. Germline V gives CDR1 SGHVS, CDR2 FQNEAQ. There are 15 residues in the CDR3. CDR3 bases: TGTGCCAGCAGCCAAACAGGGGACTCTGGAAACACCATATATTTT. As protein: CASSQTGDSGNTIYF.

This sequence joins TRBV12-3 or TRBV12-4 and TRBJ2-7; D gene ambiguous. The V and J ends lost 6 bases and 4 bases respectively, with 13 bases between them. This CDR3 is built from 13 residues. The CDR3 DNA is TGTGCCAGCAGCCATGGACCAAGATACGAGCAGTACTTC. This encodes CASSHGPRYEQYF.

The chain employs TRBV6-9 and TRBJ2-5; D possibly corresponds to TRBD2 (6 bases). Trimming shortened V by 8 bases and J by 2 bases, and 18 bases separated the two germline ends. Germline CDR1 MNHGY, CDR2 SVAAGI. This CDR3 contains 15 residues. CDR3: CASSPGPGRQETQYF. The CDR3 nucleotides are TGTGCCAGCTCACCCGGTCCCGGGAGACAAGAGACCCAGTACTTC.

This clonotype was counted ten times or more. J is TRBJ1-5 and V is TRBV24-1; D is undetermined. The V and J ends lost 2 bases and 7 bases respectively, with 11 bases between them. The CDR3 length is 14 residues. Germline V gene data show CDR1 as KGHDR and CDR2 as SFDVKD. In DNA form, the CDR3 reads TGTGCCACCAGTGATTGGGCGATTGGGCAGCCCCAGCATTTT. Its translation: CATSDWAIGQPQHF.

A few counts support this clonotype. This chain links TRBV6-5 with TRBJ2-7; D may correspond to TRBD1 or TRBD2 (5 bases each). Trimming removed 8 bases at V and 6 bases at J, with 14 bases between. The germline gives CDR1 MNHEY, CDR2 SVGAGI. CDR3 length: 12 residues. The CDR3 region has the DNA TGTGCCAGCCTACCTCGGGACGGCGAGCAGTACTTC. This encodes CASLPRDGEQYF.

V usage is TRBV6-5 and J usage is TRBJ2-5; D is ambiguous. V gave up 4 bases and J gave up 0 bases, with 15 bases separating them. The CDR3 runs to 16 residues. Per the germline V gene, CDR1 is MNHEY and CDR2 is SVGAGI. CDR3 sequence reads: CASSSDGLGYQETQYF. CDR3 bases: TGTGCCAGCAGTTCAGACGGCCTGGGGTACCAAGAGACCCAGTACTTC.

This clonotype appeared a single time. The chain couples TRBV6-6 to TRBJ2-5; possibly TRBD1 for D (6 bases). V was shortened by 4 bases and J by 2 bases, with 11 bases between the two germline ends. Germline V gives CDR1 MNHNY, CDR2 SVGAGI (reference sequence). This CDR3 is 14 amino acids long. The CDR3 DNA is TGTGCCAGCAGTTCTCGGACAGAGCAAGAGACCCAGTACTTC. Encoded protein: CASSSRTEQETQYF.

This clonotype was counted ten times or more. This chain links TRBV29-1 with TRBJ1-1; D gene ambiguous. The V gene lost 5 bases and the J gene lost 0 bases, with 4 bases spanning the gap. Germline assignment: CDR1 SQVTM and CDR2 ANQGSEA. The CDR3 consists of 11 residues. The CDR3 reads CSVPMNTEAFF. The CDR3 coding sequence is TGCAGCGTTCCTATGAACACTGAAGCTTTCTTT.

J is TRBJ1-1 and V is TRBV5-1, with D possibly being TRBD1 (5 bases). V lost 1 base, J lost 4 bases, and 11 bases lay in between. Germline-derived CDR1 and CDR2 are SGHRS and YFSETQ. CDR3 size: 14 residues. Here the CDR3 reads CASSLRGEPTEAFF. CDR3 bases: TGCGCCAGCAGCTTGAGGGGAGAGCCCACTGAAGCTTTCTTT.

The rearrangement joins TRBV2 to TRBJ1-6; TRBD1 is a possible D gene (5 bases). The CDR3 runs 12 residues. From germline, CDR1 is SNHLY and CDR2 FYNNEI. V was shortened by 3 bases and J by 10 bases, with 7 bases between the two germline ends. The CDR3 is CASSERDSPLHF. For the CDR3, the DNA is TGTGCCAGCAGTGAGAGGGACTCACCCCTCCACTTT.

This clonotype was seen ten or more times. V and J are TRBV14 and TRBJ2-2, with 9 bases fitting TRBD1. This CDR3 is 16 amino acids long. The V and J ends lost 1 base and 3 bases, in that order; junction bases with no gene match: 3. CDR1 is SGHDN and CDR2 is FVKESK in the germline V gene. CDR3 sequence (DNA): TGTGCCAGCAGCCAAGCTGACAGGGGGTACACCGGGGAGCTGTTTTTT. Translation: CASSQADRGYTGELFF.

This clonotype was found many times. The J gene is TRBJ1-1, the V gene TRBV19, with D possibly being TRBD1 (6 bases). The V gene lost 2 bases and the J gene lost 1 base, with 14 bases spanning the gap. The CDR3 contains 16 residues. Germline CDR1 and CDR2: LNHDA and SQIVND (reference sequence). CDR3 region: CASSITPGQSNTEAFF. The CDR3 nucleotides read TGTGCCAGTAGTATAACCCCCGGACAGTCGAACACTGAAGCTTTCTTT.

This clonotype showed up just a few times. This chain joins TRBV19 and TRBJ1-4; 7 bases fit TRBD1. Trimming removed 3 bases from V and 7 bases from J; junction bases left unmatched: 8. Germline-derived CDR1 and CDR2 are LNHDA and SQIVND (reference sequence). This CDR3 contains 15 residues. The CDR3 region has the DNA TGTGCCAGTAGTATGGCCCCACAGGGGAGTGAAAAACTGTTTTTT. Translation: CASSMAPQGSEKLFF.